Listed here are 21 T cell receptor beta chains from one sample, sequenced in a study of cytomegalovirus exposure and HLA in healthy donors. This PCR relied on a set of 60 Vbeta primers and 13 Jbeta primers. TCRdb's copy holds only in-frame clones and misses some; the assay was immunoSEQ multiplex PCR. This sample has 130,000 or so clones; 60% to 80% occur once, and the top ten carry 0.8% to 0.95%. Material for sequencing was PBMCs. The receptors derive from a woman aged 55-70 years in good health and CMV-seronegative.

The chain has TRBV18 and TRBJ2-2; maybe TRBD1 (5 bases). The CDR3 runs to 13 residues. V lost 6 bases and J 5 bases, leaving 10 bases between the germline ends. In germline, CDR1 is KGHSH, CDR2 LQKENI. The CDR3 here is CASSVQETGELFF. The CDR3, as DNA: TGTGCCAGCTCGGTACAGGAAACCGGGGAGCTGTTTTTT.

This chain joins TRBV6-1 and TRBJ1-4; 7 bases align to TRBD1. The trim removed 3 bases at V and 8 bases at J, leaving 12 bases unmatched. The CDR3 spans 16 residues. Germline-derived CDR1 and CDR2 are MNHNS and SASEGT. The CDR3 region is CASSDPPTGSGEKLFF. In DNA form, the CDR3 reads TGTGCCAGCAGTGACCCACCGACAGGGTCTGGGGAAAAACTGTTTTTT.

V is TRBV27 and J is TRBJ2-7; 7 bases align to TRBD1. The CDR3 covers 14 residues. The germline V gene encodes CDR1 MNHEY and CDR2 SMNVEV (reference sequence). V lost 6 bases, J lost 7 bases, and 12 bases stayed unmatched. The CDR3 loop is CASSLTGTEKEQYF. The DNA of the CDR3 is TGTGCCAGCAGCCTCACCGGGACAGAGAAGGAGCAGTACTTC.

The J gene is TRBJ2-7, the V gene TRBV5-1; 7 nucleotides agree with TRBD1. This CDR3 contains 13 residues. V shed 5 bases and J 5 bases; nucleotides not matched to a gene: 7. CDR1 is SGHRS and CDR2 is YFSETQ in the germline V gene. CDR3 in DNA: TGCGCCAGCAGGGGGACCACAGGGGACGAGCAGTACTTC. It translates to CASRGTTGDEQYF.

This chain connects TRBV6-6 to TRBJ1-5; D ambiguous. CDR1 is MNHNY and CDR2 is SVGAGI in the germline V gene (reference sequence). Trimming removed 1 base at V and 0 bases at J, with 4 bases between. The CDR3 consists of 14 residues. The CDR3 DNA is TGTGCCAGCAGTTACTTCGGTAGCAATCAGCCCCAGCATTTT. Translated: CASSYFGSNQPQHF.

The gene calls are TRBV28 and TRBJ2-1; weak D call: TRBD1 (6 bases). CDR1 is MDHEN and CDR2 is SYDVKM in the germline V gene. V lost 6 bases to trimming and J lost 15 bases, with 18 bases between them. CDR3 length equals 12 residues. The CDR3, as DNA: TGTGCCAGCAGATTAGAAGGGGGTCCCCTGTTCTTC. Residues: CASRLEGGPLFF. The full variable domain, its missing parts supplied by reference TRBV28 and TRBJ2-1, is DVKVTQSSRYLVKRTGEKVFLECVQDMDHENMFWYRQDPGLGLRLIYFSYDVKMKEKGDIPEGYSVSREKKERFSLILESASTNQTSMYLCASRLEGGPLFFGPGTRLTVL.

The rearrangement links TRBV5-4 to TRBJ2-1; 9 bases are a match to TRBD2. V lost 4 bases and J lost 4; bases outside the gene matches: 6. The germline V gene encodes CDR1 SGHNT and CDR2 YYREEE (reference sequence). This CDR3 is built from 15 residues. The CDR3 spells CASSMASGVYNEQFF. Written as DNA, the CDR3 is TGTGCCAGCAGCATGGCTAGCGGGGTTTACAATGAGCAGTTCTTC. The variable domain in full, completed from reference TRBV5-4 and TRBJ2-1, reads ETGVTQSPTHLIKTRGQQVTLRCSSQSGHNTVSWYQQALGQGPQFIFQYYREEENGRGNFPPRFSGLQFPNYSSELNVNALELDDSALYLCASSMASGVYNEQFFGPGTRLTVL.

V gene TRBV10-3 combines with J gene TRBJ1-5, with 8 bases that match TRBD1. The CDR3 consists of 16 residues. Germline trimming cut 5 bases from V and 7 bases from J; bases unmatched to any gene: 13. The V gene's germline CDR1 is ENHRY and CDR2 SYGVKD. The CDR3 loop is CAISPGQGVGYQPQHF. The CDR3 DNA sequence: TGTGCCATCAGTCCCGGACAGGGCGTAGGATACCAGCCCCAGCATTTT.

The chain couples TRBV12-5 to TRBJ1-5, with TRBD1 as a possible D gene (6 bases). V gave up 7 bases and J gave up 2 bases, with 9 bases separating them. Germline V CDR1 and CDR2: LGHNT, FRNRAP. The length of the CDR3 is 13 residues. CDR3 sequence reads: CASAGGGNQPQHF. In nucleotides, the CDR3 is TGTGCTAGTGCGGGGGGCGGCAATCAGCCCCAGCATTTT.

The chain recombines TRBV7-6 with TRBJ2-1, with D maybe TRBD2 (6 bases). Trimming cost V 5 bases and J 7 bases, with 21 bases left between them. This CDR3 is built from 16 residues. CDR1 is SGHVS, CDR2 FNYEAQ, per germline. CDR3 in DNA: TGTGCCAGCAGCCCTTGGGGCAGGCGGGGCACGAATGAGCAGTTCTTC. Protein sequence: CASSPWGRRGTNEQFF.

V and J are TRBV6-1 and TRBJ1-2; D gene ambiguous. The germline V and J ends were trimmed by 2 bases and 5 bases, with 9 bases remaining between them. Germline assignment: CDR1 MNHNS and CDR2 SASEGT. The CDR3 loop spans 13 amino acids. The CDR3: CASSESGPYGYTF. The CDR3 nucleotides are TGTGCCAGCAGTGAATCTGGGCCGTATGGCTACACCTTC.

The chain is built from TRBV5-1 and TRBJ1-1, with TRBD1 identical over 8 bases. V was pared by 4 bases and J by 3 bases, with 17 bases of the junction left unmatched. Germline V lookup: CDR1 SGHRS, CDR2 YFSETQ. The CDR3 has 18 amino acids. CDR3 sequence (DNA): TGCGCCAGCAGCCGTGGGACAGGCGGGGGCCGGGGGGACACTGAAGCTTTCTTT. Its protein product is CASSRGTGGGRGDTEAFF.

This clone occurred a few times. The J gene is TRBJ2-1, the V gene TRBV7-3; D gene uncertain. Trimming removed 2 bases from V and 9 bases from J, with 23 bases in between. Germline V gene lookup returns CDR1 SGHTA and CDR2 FQGTGA. The CDR3 covers 17 residues. CDR3 DNA: TGTGCCAGCAGCTTATTAGGTCGTCTGGCCGCGGTTGGTGAGCAGTTCTTC. Translated, it gives CASSLLGRLAAVGEQFF.

The chain employs TRBV28 and TRBJ2-7; 8 nucleotides line up with TRBD1. Germline CDR1 is MDHEN and CDR2 is SYDVKM. V lost 5 bases and J lost 2; bases outside the gene matches: 8. The CDR3 extends over 15 amino acids. The CDR3 reads CASSLGTGATYEQYF. CDR3 nucleotide sequence: TGTGCCAGCAGTCTCGGGACAGGAGCAACCTACGAGCAGTACTTC.

The genes are TRBV27 and TRBJ2-1; D unclear. Trimming shortened V by 6 bases and J by 6 bases, and 21 bases separated the two germline ends. Germline lookup yields CDR1 MNHEY and CDR2 SMNVEV (reference sequence). The CDR3 is made up of 16 amino acids. The DNA for the CDR3 is TGTGCCAGCAGCCGTCTAGACTCAATTCTGGGCAATGAGCAGTTCTTC. It translates to CASSRLDSILGNEQFF.

The chain joins TRBV15 to TRBJ2-7, with a weak D call TRBD1 (5 bases). Germline V lookup: CDR1 LNHNV, CDR2 YYDKDF (reference sequence). The CDR3 is made up of 15 amino acids. V was shortened by 3 bases and J by 5 bases, with 17 bases between the two germline ends. The CDR3 DNA follows: TGTGCCACCAGCAGTACCGGCAGGGTCAGTGACGAGCAGTACTTC. It translates to CATSSTGRVSDEQYF.

This clone was seen a few times. The rearrangement uses TRBV7-9 and TRBJ2-1; the D is unclear. Germline lookup yields CDR1 SEHNR and CDR2 FQNEAQ (reference sequence). The V end was cut by 6 bases, the J end by 0 bases, with 9 bases between. CDR3 length: 14 residues. The CDR3, as DNA: TGTGCCAGCAGTCCCTATGCCTCCTACAATGAGCAGTTCTTC. Translation: CASSPYASYNEQFF.

This clone was detected a few times. The chain is built from TRBV5-4 and TRBJ2-3, with unresolved D. Germline V lookup: CDR1 SGHNT, CDR2 YYREEE (reference sequence). With 1 base removed from V and 0 bases from J, the gap between germline ends came to 6 bases. The CDR3 is made up of 14 amino acids. The CDR3 sequence: CASSLTGSTDTQYF. The CDR3 bases are TGTGCCAGCAGCTTGACCGGGAGCACAGATACGCAGTATTTT.

The V call is TRBV20-1, the J call TRBJ1-1; D is unresolved. The CDR3 consists of 11 residues. Looked up from germline, CDR1 is DFQATT and CDR2 is SNEGSKA (reference sequence). V lost 3 bases and J 7 bases, leaving 9 bases between the germline ends. CDR3 in DNA: TGCAGTGCTAGTTTGGAGAATGAAGCTTTCTTT. It yields the protein CSASLENEAFF.

This sequence joins TRBV7-9 and TRBJ2-7; D unclear. CDR3 size: 15 residues. V lost 5 bases, J lost 4 bases, and 18 bases lay in between. The germline V gene encodes CDR1 SEHNR and CDR2 FQNEAQ (reference sequence). In DNA, the CDR3 is TGTGCCAGCAGCCCTAAAACCACCCCCCATTACGAGCAGTACTTC. Translated, it gives CASSPKTTPHYEQYF.

This clone was found once. V usage is TRBV21-1 and J usage is TRBJ1-4. TRBV21-1 is annotated as a pseudogene. This CDR3 has 14 residues. The CDR3 region has the DNA TGTGCCAGCAGTAGCAGACCGCCTAATGAAAAACTGTTTTTT. It is translated as CASSSRPPNEKLFF.